This record looks at one TCR beta chain sequence and its context. This sample is drawn from a study of blood T cell repertoires in COVID-19. Some clones are missing from TCRdb's copy, which holds only in-frame ones; the method was immunoSEQ multiplex PCR. This sample has 110,000 to 150,000 clones; roughly three quarters occur once, and the top ten carry about 1.9%. Germline loops: CDR1 LNHDA, CDR2 SQIVND (reference sequence). Trimming took 7 bases from V and 0 from J, leaving 22 bases between them. The CDR3 has 18 residues. Sequencing input: peripheral blood. This sequence joins TRBV19 and TRBJ1-3, with D uncertain. The TCR was taken from a woman aged 55-70 years with acute or convalescent COVID-19. CDR3 loop: CASTQSHQIFSSGNTIYF. The CDR3 DNA is TGTGCCAGTACACAGTCGCACCAAATATTCTCCTCTGGAAACACCATATATTTT.